The clone carrying this T cell receptor beta chain appeared a few times. The PCR used 60 Vbeta and 13 Jbeta primers. TCRdb's table, derived via immunoSEQ multiplex PCR, lists solely in-frame clones and lacks some. The data hold approximately 250,000 clones, with around 78% observed a single time. J lost 8 bases, V lost 3 bases, and 7 bases had no gene match. In germline, CDR1 is LNHNV, CDR2 YYDKDF (reference sequence). CDR3 length: 15 amino acids. The sample is drawn from a study of cytomegalovirus exposure and HLA in healthy donors. Study-level information: Early released data comprised tens of millions of unique TCRs from HLA-typed donors.

This receptor was identified in a boy aged 5 to 17 in good health and CMV-seronegative. Sequencing input: PBMCs. J is TRBJ1-4 and V is TRBV15, with 9 bases lining up with TRBD1. The CDR3 coding sequence is TGTGCCACCAGCAGCCGGACAGGGGAGAGGGAAAAACTGTTTTTT. Its translation is CATSSRTGEREKLFF.